This T cell receptor (beta chain) was documented in a study of tumor-infiltrating lymphocytes in primary liver carcinoma. The overall study: About 3.5 to 8 million productive TCRbeta reads were obtained from the samples, with similar numbers across tissue types. Study results and limitations: Top-250-clone fractions were significantly higher in tumors than in blood (p = 0.039). Overlap in tumor-adjacent and tumor-blood pairs fell below that of tumor region pairs. Only about 7-25% of top clones were detected in each of the five tumor regions.

Trimming took off 4 bases at V and 2 bases at J, with 12 bases between the two ends. Germline V gene sequence: CDR1 MNHEY, CDR2 SVGEGT. The CDR3 spans 14 residues. Total RNA (roughly 540 ng) served as template for TCR beta cDNA synthesis primed by a constant-region primer. Three nested multiplex PCR rounds of slightly modified ARM-PCR generated TCR beta libraries. The first two PCR rounds used TRBV1-TRBV30 forward primers with a C-beta reverse primer, 10 to 11 cycles each. TCRdb analysed the multiplex PCR reads with MiXCR anew, one entry per CDR3 protein. This sample has tens of thousands of distinct CDR3 sequences, with around 79% found just once. RNA and DNA were co-extracted from around 20-30 mg of unsorted bulk tissue. In its sample, this clonotype was seen many times. Its antigen is currently unknown.

This clonotype was obtained from a man in his forties with primary liver carcinoma and hepatitis B virus infection. The material sequenced was liver tumor tissue from sampling region 3. The subset was: tumor region T3, left-lateral pole. The chain combines TRBV6-2 or TRBV6-3 with TRBJ2-7, with D tentatively TRBD1 (6 bases). The CDR3 DNA sequence: TGTGCCAGCAGTTCCCTCGGGACACCCTACGAGCAGTACTTC. It is translated as CASSSLGTPYEQYF.